Each of the 16 T cell receptor beta chains below was sequenced from the same sample in a study of T cells after yellow fever vaccination. One entry per CDR3 protein results from TCRdb running MiXCR on the 5' RACE reads. The sample shows roughly 170,000 distinct CDR3 sequences, approximately 6.2% of them seen only once. The specimen was CD4+ T cells sorted from PBMCs, collected on the day of the first yellow fever vaccination. Receptors originate from a man aged 18 to 35 who received the YFV17D yellow fever vaccine.

The V gene is TRBV12-3 or TRBV12-4, the J gene TRBJ2-3; D is uncertain. The V end lost 2 bases, the J end lost 4 bases, and 16 bases lay between the germline ends. The CDR3 is made up of 16 amino acids. The CDR3 DNA is TGTGCCAGCAGTTTATACGCCCTAGGAGAATCAGATACGCAGTATTTT. Translated, it gives CASSLYALGESDTQYF.

Remarks on this clonotype: One end of the junction fails to match germline, which may point to a read error. V gene TRBV7-8 combines with J gene TRBJ2-1, with 8 bases fitting TRBD2. Germline CDR1 SGHVS, CDR2 FQNEAQ. The CDR3 runs to 18 residues. The CDR3 loop is CASTLVLIAGFSYNEQFF. CDR3 DNA sequence: TGTGCCAGCACCTTAGTGCTTATAGCGGGGTTCTCCTACAATGAGCAGTTCTTC.

This clonotype occurred many times. The chain combines TRBV7-3 with TRBJ2-3; D remains unclear. The CDR3 runs to 13 residues. The germline gives CDR1 SGHTA, CDR2 FQGTGA. The V end lost 5 bases, the J end lost 6 bases, and 12 bases lay between the germline ends. Written as DNA, the CDR3 is TGTGCCAGCAGCCCCCCTGGCTCCGATACGCAGTATTTT. This codes for CASSPPGSDTQYF.

This clonotype was recorded at least ten times. The V gene is TRBV7-8, the J gene TRBJ2-5; D remains ambiguous. The CDR3 has 14 residues. Germline CDR1 is SGHVS and CDR2 is FQNEAQ. The V gene lost 3 bases and the J gene lost 0 bases, with 8 bases spanning the gap. DNA for the CDR3: TGTGCCAGCAGCTTGTCTGGGTACCAAGAGACCCAGTACTTC. Translated, it gives CASSLSGYQETQYF.

In this sample, this clonotype turned up a few times. The rearrangement uses TRBV12-3 or TRBV12-4 and TRBJ2-4; 9 bases agree with TRBD2. The CDR3 runs to 16 residues. Trimming removed 3 bases from V and 0 bases from J; junction bases left unmatched: 3. This chain's CDR3 is CASSFPSGVAKNIQYF. The CDR3 DNA follows: TGTGCCAGCAGTTTCCCTAGCGGGGTAGCCAAAAACATTCAGTACTTC.

This clonotype was picked up a small number of times. The V gene is TRBV3-1, the J gene TRBJ1-1; D not certain. The V gene's germline CDR1 is LGHDT and CDR2 YNNKEL (reference sequence). V gave up 0 bases and J gave up 6 bases, with 8 bases separating them. The CDR3 covers 13 residues. The CDR3 DNA is TGTGCCAGCAGCCAAGATTGGGGTTCTGAAGCTTTCTTT. It encodes CASSQDWGSEAFF.

This clonotype was detected ten times or more. The rearrangement joins TRBV12-3 or TRBV12-4 to TRBJ1-1; D gene unclear. The CDR3 is 12 residues long. Trimming stripped 1 base from V and 8 bases from J, with 8 bases between. The CDR3 here is CASSLGILEAFF. DNA for the CDR3: TGTGCCAGCAGTTTAGGCATTCTGGAAGCTTTCTTT.

This clonotype was seen at least ten times. The chain combines TRBV6-4 with TRBJ2-2, with TRBD1 matching 9 bases. The V and J ends lost 5 bases and 4 bases, in that order; junction bases with no gene match: 8. The CDR3 has 16 amino acids. From germline, CDR1 is MRHNA and CDR2 SNTAGT. The CDR3 spells CASSLQGATTTGELFF. In DNA, the CDR3 is TGTGCCAGCAGTCTACAGGGGGCTACTACCACCGGGGAGCTGTTTTTT.

This clonotype appeared many times. This CDR3 is CASSQARTQYF. CDR3 DNA sequence: TGTGCCAGCAGCCAGGCTCGTACGCAGTATTTT. V and J are TRBV3-1 and TRBJ2-3; no clear D. Germline CDR1 is LGHDT and CDR2 is YNNKEL (reference sequence). This CDR3 has 11 amino acids. V lost 3 bases and J lost 8, with 6 bases in between.

Many counts were recorded for this clonotype. The chain carries TRBV25-1 and TRBJ2-1, with 12 bases identical to TRBD2. CDR1 and CDR2 from the germline V gene are MGHDK and SYGVNS. V lost 4 bases, J lost 4 bases, and 2 bases stayed unmatched. CDR3 length: 15 residues. The CDR3 DNA reads TGTGCCAGCAGTGGTACTAGCGGGGGGTACAATGAGCAGTTCTTC. This sequence encodes CASSGTSGGYNEQFF. Together with reference TRBV25-1 and TRBJ2-1, the CDR3 gives the full variable domain: EADIYQTPRYLVIGTGKKITLECSQTMGHDKMYWYQQDPGMELHLIHYSYGVNSTEKGDLSSESTVSRIRTEHFPLTLESARPSHTSQYLCASSGTSGGYNEQFFGPGTRLTVL.

The CDR3 here is CASSFPRSPLHF. The CDR3 DNA reads as TGTGCCAGCAGCTTCCCGCGGTCACCCCTCCACTTT. The chain joins TRBV7-9 to TRBJ1-6, with D hard to call. The germline CDR1 and CDR2 sequences are SEHNR and FQNEAQ (reference sequence). The V end lost 3 bases, the J end lost 10 bases, and 7 bases lay between the germline ends. The CDR3 contains 12 residues.

This chain connects TRBV7-2 to TRBJ1-2; D remains unclear. The CDR3 spans 15 residues. CDR1 and CDR2 (germline): SGHTA, FQGNSA. The ends were cut back, 4 bases at V and 2 bases at J, with 14 bases in the middle. The CDR3 is CASSYYLTANYGYTF. The CDR3 region has the DNA TGTGCCAGCAGCTACTACCTGACTGCGAACTATGGCTACACCTTC.

This clonotype was observed at least ten times. This rearrangement joins TRBV11-2 to TRBJ1-2; D possibly corresponds to TRBD1 (5 bases). Trimming removed 0 bases from V and 5 bases from J, with 13 bases in between. The CDR3 extends over 15 amino acids. Germline CDR1 is SGHAT and CDR2 is FQNNGV. CDR3 DNA sequence: TGTGCCAGCAGCTTAGATCAGGGCAGGAGGTATGGCTACACCTTC. Translated: CASSLDQGRRYGYTF.

The sample holds one count of this clonotype. J is TRBJ2-3 and V is TRBV5-4, with D tentatively TRBD2 (7 bases). Germline V lookup: CDR1 SGHNT, CDR2 YYREEE (reference sequence). The CDR3 covers 14 residues. V dropped 1 base and J dropped 6 bases, with 12 bases sitting between them. The DNA of the CDR3 is TGTGCCAGCAGCTTGCGGGGGGCTTCTGATACGCAGTATTTT. Protein: CASSLRGASDTQYF.

This clonotype was detected ten times or more. The V gene is TRBV25-1, the J gene TRBJ2-3, with D uncertain. The CDR3 has 14 amino acids. Trimming cost V 1 base and J 3 bases, with 8 bases left between them. Germline CDR1 reads MGHDK; CDR2 reads SYGVNS. CDR3 bases: TGTGCCAGCAGTGAATTCTTGGGAACAGATACGCAGTATTTT. It is translated as CASSEFLGTDTQYF.

This chain uses TRBV4-3 with TRBJ2-5; TRBD2 agrees at 9 bases. The CDR3 extends over 18 amino acids. CDR1 and CDR2 from the germline V gene are LGHNA and YSLEER. Trimming removed 0 bases from V and 3 bases from J; junction bases left unmatched: 11. CDR3 nucleotides: TGCGCCAGCAGCCAAGAGTTCAGCCGAGCTAGCGGGAAAGAGACCCAGTACTTC. Its protein product is CASSQEFSRASGKETQYF.